One and the same sample provided the 3 T cell receptor beta chains below, sequenced in a study of cytomegalovirus exposure and HLA in healthy donors. In the PCR, 60 Vbeta and 13 Jbeta primers were used. Using immunoSEQ multiplex PCR, the repertoire was profiled, and TCRdb retains in-frame clones only, with some absent. The repertoire includes 90,000 or so clones, 78% of them detected once, and approximately 4.8% sits in the top ten. The sample consisted of PBMCs. Receptors originate from a male donor in good health and CMV-seropositive.

This clone has only one observation. This chain connects TRBV9 to TRBJ1-6; 7 nucleotides match TRBD1. Germline CDR1 reads SGDLS; CDR2 reads YYNGEE. This CDR3 is built from 13 residues. V shed 4 bases and J 10 bases; nucleotides not matched to a gene: 5. The CDR3 DNA reads TGTGCCAGCAGCCCAGGGGACAGCTCACCCCTCCACTTT. Translation: CASSPGDSSPLHF.

This clone was seen more than once but under ten times. The gene calls are TRBV28 and TRBJ1-4; 10 nucleotides line up with TRBD1. The germline gives CDR1 MDHEN, CDR2 SYDVKM. The CDR3 runs 15 residues. The V gene end was trimmed by 5 bases and the J gene end by 8 bases; junction bases not matched to a gene: 8. The CDR3 DNA reads as TGTGCCAGCAGTCCGCCCGGGACAGGGGAGGAAAAACTGTTTTTT. Amino acids: CASSPPGTGEEKLFF.

The chain combines TRBV11-3 with TRBJ1-1; possibly TRBD1 for D (5 bases). From germline, CDR1 is SGHNT and CDR2 YENEEA. The ends were cut back, 9 bases at V and 0 bases at J, with 11 bases in the middle. CDR3 length equals 13 residues. CDR3: CASSQGMNTEAFF. The CDR3 DNA sequence: TGTGCCAGTAGCCAGGGCATGAACACTGAAGCTTTCTTT. The full variable domain, rest sourced from reference TRBV11-3 and TRBJ1-1, is EAGVVQSPRYKIIEKKQPVAFWCNPISGHNTLYWYLQNLGQGPELLIRYENEEAVDDSQLPKDRFSAERLKGVDSTLKIQPAELGDSAVYLCASSQGMNTEAFFGQGTRLTVV.